The 21 T cell receptor beta chains given below trace back to one sample, sequenced in a study of blood T cell repertoires in COVID-19. The data were produced by immunoSEQ multiplex PCR, yet TCRdb's version contains in-frame clones alone and is incomplete. The repertoire holds around 140,000 clones, with about 80% as singletons. Material for sequencing was peripheral blood. The receptor set was obtained from a woman aged 55-75 years with acute or convalescent COVID-19.

A few counts support this clone. The chain recombines TRBV6-6 with TRBJ1-1; D is undetermined. Trimming shortened V by 2 bases and J by 7 bases, and 8 bases separated the two germline ends. Germline loops: CDR1 MNHNY, CDR2 SVGAGI (reference sequence). This CDR3 has 12 residues. This chain's CDR3 is CASSYVTGEAFF. CDR3 in DNA: TGTGCCAGCAGTTACGTTACCGGTGAAGCTTTCTTT.

The genes are TRBV24-1 and TRBJ1-5, with D perhaps TRBD1 (6 bases). This CDR3 comprises 13 residues. The V and J ends lost 11 bases and 0 bases respectively, with 10 bases between them. The germline CDR1 and CDR2 sequences are KGHDR and SFDVKD. The CDR3: CARSGVSNQPQHF. In DNA, the CDR3 is TGTGCCAGATCAGGGGTTAGCAATCAGCCCCAGCATTTT.

The V gene is TRBV28, the J gene TRBJ2-5, with 9 bases identical to TRBD2. This CDR3 is built from 16 residues. V was pared by 9 bases and J by 9 bases, with 20 bases of the junction left unmatched. CDR1 is MDHEN and CDR2 is SYDVKM in the germline V gene. The CDR3 nucleotides read TGTGCCAGTAGACCCTCGTTGGCGGGAGGGCTGTGGTCCCAGTACTTC. It encodes CASRPSLAGGLWSQYF. Variable domain in full (rest from reference TRBV28 and TRBJ2-5): DVKVTQSSRYLVKRTGEKVFLECVQDMDHENMFWYRQDPGLGLRLIYFSYDVKMKEKGDIPEGYSVSREKKERFSLILESASTNQTSMYLCASRPSLAGGLWSQYFGPGTRLLVL.

This rearrangement joins TRBV2 to TRBJ1-6; D might be TRBD1 (6 bases). This CDR3 has 14 amino acids. The V end lost 6 bases, the J end lost 10 bases, and 16 bases lay between the germline ends. Germline V gene data show CDR1 as SNHLY and CDR2 as FYNNEI. As DNA, the CDR3 is TGTGCCAGCAGGACAGGACAGCTGGCCTCACCCCTCCACTTT. Amino acids: CASRTGQLASPLHF.

V gene TRBV24-1 combines with J gene TRBJ2-1; tentative D call: TRBD2 (6 bases). The CDR3 length is 13 residues. The V end was cut by 7 bases, the J end by 2 bases, with 8 bases between. Germline V CDR1 and CDR2: KGHDR, SFDVKD. CDR3 loop: CATSPGAYNEQFF. The CDR3 region has the DNA TGTGCCACCAGCCCGGGGGCCTACAATGAGCAGTTCTTC.

The rearrangement joins TRBV5-1 to TRBJ1-4; TRBD1 is a possible D gene (6 bases). Germline values: CDR1 SGHRS, CDR2 YFSETQ. The CDR3 is made up of 16 amino acids. The V end was cut by 2 bases, the J end by 2 bases, with 13 bases between. CDR3 protein: CASSLLGGGTNEKLFF. The CDR3 DNA is TGCGCCAGCAGCTTATTAGGGGGTGGTACTAATGAAAAACTGTTTTTT.

The J gene is TRBJ1-6, the V gene TRBV28, with 9 bases aligning to TRBD1. This CDR3 region has 15 residues. V gave up 5 bases and J gave up 11 bases; unmatched junction bases: 10. Germline V gives CDR1 MDHEN, CDR2 SYDVKM. CDR3 coding DNA: TGTGCCAGCAGTCACGGGACAGGGCGGTTGACACCCCTCCACTTT. Translated: CASSHGTGRLTPLHF.

The chain combines TRBV7-3 with TRBJ2-7, with 10 bases aligning to TRBD2. CDR1 is SGHTA and CDR2 is FQGTGA in the germline V gene. This CDR3 has 16 residues. V lost 5 bases to trimming and J lost 7 bases; unmatched junction nucleotides: 14. CDR3 loop: CASSQRTGLAPGEQYF. The CDR3 DNA is TGTGCCAGCAGCCAGAGAACGGGACTAGCGCCTGGAGAGCAGTACTTC. Complete variable domain (other parts from reference TRBV7-3 and TRBJ2-7): GAGVSQTPSNKVTEKGKYVELRCDPISGHTALYWYRQSLGQGPEFLIYFQGTGAADDSGLPNDRFFAVRPEGSVSTLKIQRTERGDSAVYLCASSQRTGLAPGEQYFGPGTRLTVT.

The chain joins TRBV28 to TRBJ1-6; D uncertain. There are 11 residues in the CDR3. Germline CDR1 and CDR2: MDHEN and SYDVKM. V shed 8 bases and J shed 8 bases, with 7 bases lying between them. The CDR3 protein is CASSVDSPLHF. The CDR3 bases are TGTGCCAGCTCGGTGGATTCACCCCTCCACTTT.

The chain links TRBV7-6 to TRBJ2-2; the D gene is possibly TRBD2 (5 bases). V was pared by 1 base and J by 7 bases, with 10 bases between. Germline lookup yields CDR1 SGHVS and CDR2 FNYEAQ. The CDR3 covers 14 residues. The CDR3 sequence is CASSLVTGNGELFF. The CDR3 bases are TGTGCCAGCAGCTTAGTCACGGGGAACGGGGAGCTGTTTTTT.

J is TRBJ2-4 and V is TRBV5-1, with D perhaps matching TRBD2 (6 bases). The V end was cut by 6 bases, the J end by 0 bases, with 13 bases between. Germline CDR1 reads SGHRS; CDR2 reads YFSETQ. CDR3 length: 15 amino acids. CDR3 in amino acids: CASNAGNLAKNIQYF. The CDR3 nucleotides read TGCGCCAGCAATGCGGGGAACCTAGCCAAAAACATTCAGTACTTC.

Note on this clone: A read error may produce the germline difference seen at one junction end. The gene calls are TRBV5-1 and TRBJ1-4; the match to TRBD1 covers 10 bases. Germline V gives CDR1 SGHRS, CDR2 YFSETQ. This CDR3 is 14 amino acids long. The CDR3 region is CASSPGQGNGKLFF. The CDR3, as DNA: TGCGCCAGCAGCCCGGGACAGGGGAATGGAAAACTGTTTTTT. Using reference TRBV5-1 and TRBJ1-4 for the parts outside the CDR3, the full variable domain is KAGVTQTPRYLIKTRGQQVTLSCSPISGHRSVSWYQQTPGQGLQFLFEYFSETQRNKGNFPGRFSGRQFSNSRSEMNVSTLELGDSALYLCASSPGQGNGKLFFGSGTQLSVL.

The chain has TRBV28 and TRBJ2-2; TRBD1 agrees at 9 bases. V lost 5 bases and J lost 7; bases outside the gene matches: 8. From germline, CDR1 is MDHEN and CDR2 SYDVKM. The CDR3 contains 15 residues. The DNA of the CDR3 is TGTGCCAGCAGTCGGGGACAGGGAGGTCACGGGGAGCTGTTTTTT. This sequence encodes CASSRGQGGHGELFF.

The chain is built from TRBV19 and TRBJ1-1; D call uncertain. V lost 3 bases to trimming and J lost 4 bases, with 9 bases between them. The CDR3 length is 13 residues. Per the germline V gene, CDR1 is LNHDA and CDR2 is SQIVND (reference sequence). CDR3 loop: CASSMSPGTEAFF. The CDR3 DNA reads TGTGCCAGTAGTATGTCGCCAGGCACTGAAGCTTTCTTT.

This clone was seen once. The chain has TRBV28 and TRBJ2-6, with 8 bases matching TRBD1. The CDR3 has 18 amino acids. Looked up from germline, CDR1 is MDHEN and CDR2 is SYDVKM. With V trimmed by 5 bases and J by 0 bases, 9 bases remained unmatched. CDR3 protein: CASSPIGQGFSGANVLTF. The CDR3 DNA reads TGTGCCAGCAGTCCCATCGGACAGGGCTTCTCTGGGGCCAACGTCCTGACTTTC. The complete variable domain, with remaining parts taken from reference TRBV28 and TRBJ2-6, reads DVKVTQSSRYLVKRTGEKVFLECVQDMDHENMFWYRQDPGLGLRLIYFSYDVKMKEKGDIPEGYSVSREKKERFSLILESASTNQTSMYLCASSPIGQGFSGANVLTFGAGSRLTVL.

The J gene is TRBJ2-3, the V gene TRBV4-1; D remains unclear. CDR3 length: 16 amino acids. The V and J ends lost 3 bases and 0 bases respectively, with 13 bases between them. Germline lookup yields CDR1 MGHRA and CDR2 YSYEKL. CDR3 bases: TGCGCCAGCAGCCACCCTCCCACTGGTAGCACAGATACGCAGTATTTT. Its protein product is CASSHPPTGSTDTQYF.

The gene calls are TRBV6-5 and TRBJ2-1; TRBD2 matches 7 bases. Trimming cost V 0 bases and J 8 bases; bases outside gene matches: 7. This CDR3 is 15 amino acids long. The germline CDR1 and CDR2 sequences are MNHEY and SVGAGI. The CDR3 protein is CASSYSGTNRDEQFF. The CDR3 nucleotides read TGTGCCAGCAGTTACTCCGGGACTAATAGGGATGAGCAGTTCTTC.

The V and J genes are TRBV25-1 and TRBJ2-3; D call uncertain. The CDR3 has 11 amino acids. Trimming removed 11 bases from V and 2 bases from J, with 8 bases in between. The germline CDR1 and CDR2 sequences are MGHDK and SYGVNS. CDR3 residues: CAAFHTDTQYF. DNA of the CDR3: TGTGCCGCGTTTCACACAGATACGCAGTATTTT.

V gene TRBV5-1 combines with J gene TRBJ2-1; 7 bases align to TRBD2. The junction had 4 bases not matched to a gene; V was cut back by 5 bases and J by 8 bases. The CDR3 is made up of 12 amino acids. Germline V gives CDR1 SGHRS, CDR2 YFSETQ. The CDR3 region is CASRASGDEQFF. In DNA form, the CDR3 reads TGCGCCAGCAGAGCTAGCGGAGATGAGCAGTTCTTC.

The chain is built from TRBV28 and TRBJ2-1, with TRBD2 matching 7 bases. The V and J ends lost 1 base and 4 bases, in that order; junction bases with no gene match: 7. The CDR3 length is 16 residues. Germline CDR1 reads MDHEN; CDR2 reads SYDVKM. In DNA, the CDR3 is TGTGCCAGCAGTTTATTGGCTAGCGGCGAATACAATGAGCAGTTCTTC. Translation gives CASSLLASGEYNEQFF.

This clone was observed a single time. The CDR3 DNA reads TGCGCCAGCAGACTTGGGACAGAGGTTTACAATGAGCAGTTCTTC. Amino acids: CASRLGTEVYNEQFF. The chain joins TRBV10-2 to TRBJ2-1; 7 bases fit TRBD1. Germline lookup yields CDR1 WSHSY and CDR2 SAAADI. V gave up 6 bases and J gave up 4 bases; unmatched junction bases: 9. The CDR3 loop spans 15 amino acids.